This is a list of T cell receptor beta chains from one sample in a study of radiotherapy plus CTLA-4 blockade in lung cancer. Measured with immunoSEQ multiplex PCR; TCRdb has only the in-frame clones, and not every one. This sample yields 75,000 to 95,000 clones, of which 72% are seen a single time; over 12% belongs to the top ten. The source material was peripheral blood, sampled from a patient treated with radiotherapy plus ipilimumab. Source of these receptors: a human donor with non-small cell lung cancer that progressed on radiotherapy plus ipilimumab. Each CDR3 is given with its conserved first and last residue. A D gene is named only where the DNA matches it firmly. Part of the rows lack a size; the others show once, few, many or a class for expanded clones.

J | size | V | D | CDR3 | DNA
TRBJ1-5 | - | TRBV6-5 | - | CASSVVGGQPQHF | TGTGCCAGCAGTGTTGTCGGAGGTCAGCCCCAGCATTTT
TRBJ1-5 | - | TRBV18 | - | CASSPGPGEPQHF | TGTGCCAGCTCACCAGGGCCCGGAGAGCCCCAGCATTTT
TRBJ1-5 | medium-sized | TRBV7-8 | - | CASTLGGAEPQHF | TGTGCCAGCACCCTGGGGGGGGCCGAGCCCCAGCATTTT
TRBJ2-7 | - | TRBV7-3 | - | CASSSYLREQYF | TGTGCCAGCAGCTCCTACCTGCGCGAGCAGTACTTC
TRBJ1-3 | few | TRBV9 | - | CASSQTVFSGNTIYF | TGTGCCAGCAGCCAGACAGTCTTCTCTGGAAACACCATATATTTT
TRBJ2-4 | - | TRBV29-1 | TRBD1 | CSGTGQQNIQYF | TGCAGCGGAACGGGACAGCAAAACATTCAGTACTTC
TRBJ2-2 | - | TRBV5-1 | TRBD2 | CASSFSGGANTGELFF | TGCGCCAGCAGCTTTAGCGGGGGGGCGAACACCGGGGAGCTGTTTTTT
TRBJ1-1 | once | TRBV19 | - | CASSLGGVGRTEAFF | TGTGCCAGTAGTCTAGGGGGGGTAGGTCGGACTGAAGCTTTCTTT
TRBJ1-4 | - | TRBV11-2 | - | CASSSGHPNEKLFF | TGTGCCAGCAGCTCAGGCCATCCTAATGAAAAACTGTTTTTT
TRBJ2-7 | - | TRBV6-1 | - | CASTPEDTYEQYF | TGTGCCAGCACCCCGGAGGACACCTACGAGCAGTACTTC
TRBJ1-5 | - | TRBV2 | - | CASSEAFSGHQPQHF | TGTGCCAGCAGTGAAGCCTTCTCGGGGCATCAGCCCCAGCATTTT
TRBJ2-2 | - | TRBV4-2 | TRBD2 | CASSQGRGSGVNTGELFF | TGTGCCAGCAGCCAAGGGAGGGGTAGCGGGGTGAACACCGGGGAGCTGTTTTTT
TRBJ2-1 | - | TRBV18 | - | CASSLKRSDEQFF | TGTGCCAGCTCACTTAAAAGGTCGGATGAGCAGTTCTTC
TRBJ1-4 | - | TRBV19 | TRBD1 | CASSPGTGLNEKLFF | TGTGCCAGTAGTCCTGGGACAGGCCTTAATGAAAAACTGTTTTTT
TRBJ1-5 | once | TRBV6-5 | - | CASKGGRLGGQPQHF | TGTGCCAGCAAGGGGGGCCGCCTAGGGGGTCAGCCCCAGCATTTT
TRBJ2-7 | - | TRBV10-3 | - | CAISEGGYEQYF | TGTGCCATCAGTGAGGGAGGGTACGAGCAGTACTTC
TRBJ2-6 | - | TRBV11-2 | - | CASSSPNSGANVLTF | TGTGCCAGCAGCTCACCCAACTCTGGGGCCAACGTCCTGACTTTC
TRBJ2-7 | many | TRBV29-1 | TRBD1 | CSVEVTGVVYEQYF | TGCAGCGTTGAAGTGACAGGGGTGGTGTACGAGCAGTACTTC
TRBJ2-2 | once | TRBV4-2 | TRBD1 | CASSFVGQGVTGELFF | TGTGCCAGCAGCTTCGTCGGACAGGGAGTAACCGGGGAGCTGTTTTTT
TRBJ1-5 | - | TRBV18 | - | CASSPGSPWVNQPQHF | TGTGCCAGCTCACCTGGGAGTCCCTGGGTAAATCAGCCCCAGCATTTT
TRBJ2-5 | - | TRBV6-5 | - | CASSPQGVGETQYF | TGTGCCAGCAGCCCCCAGGGAGTAGGGGAGACCCAGTACTTC
TRBJ2-5 | - | TRBV5-1 | TRBD2 | CASSSGWTSGDRKTQYF | TGCGCCAGCAGCTCCGGCTGGACTAGCGGGGATAGGAAGACCCAGTACTTC
TRBJ2-1 | - | TRBV9 | - | CASSPNQGSVNEQFF | TGTGCCAGCAGCCCAAATCAGGGGTCCGTGAATGAGCAGTTCTTC
TRBJ1-2 | - | TRBV7-9 | TRBD1 | CASSSRDSLNYGYTF | TGTGCCAGCAGCTCCCGGGACAGCTTAAACTATGGCTACACCTTC
TRBJ2-5 | - | TRBV7-7 | TRBD1 | CASSIDAGQGKTQYF | TGTGCCAGCAGCATAGATGCGGGACAGGGAAAGACCCAGTACTTC
TRBJ1-4 | - | TRBV13 | - | CASSSSQVSNEKLFF | TGTGCCAGCAGCTCTAGCCAGGTGTCTAATGAAAAACTGTTTTTT
TRBJ2-7 | once | TRBV29-1 | TRBD1 | CSVQKDRAYEQYF | TGCAGCGTCCAGAAGGACAGGGCCTACGAGCAGTACTTC